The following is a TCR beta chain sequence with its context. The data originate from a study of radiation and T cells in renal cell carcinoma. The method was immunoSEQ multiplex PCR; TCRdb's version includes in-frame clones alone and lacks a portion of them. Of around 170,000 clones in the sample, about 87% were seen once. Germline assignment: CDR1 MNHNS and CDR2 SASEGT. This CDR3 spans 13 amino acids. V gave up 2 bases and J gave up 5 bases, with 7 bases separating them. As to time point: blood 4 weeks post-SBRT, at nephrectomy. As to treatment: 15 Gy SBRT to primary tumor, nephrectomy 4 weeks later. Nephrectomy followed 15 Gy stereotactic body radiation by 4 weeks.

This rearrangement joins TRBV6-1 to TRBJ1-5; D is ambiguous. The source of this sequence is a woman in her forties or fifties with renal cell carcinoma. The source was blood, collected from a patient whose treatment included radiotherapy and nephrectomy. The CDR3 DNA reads TGTGCCAGCAGTGAAAACCGAGATCAGCCCCAGCATTTT. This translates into CASSENRDQPQHF.